This entry lists 11 T cell receptor beta chains sequenced from one sample in a study of identical twins. TCRdb re-called the 5' RACE reads through MiXCR, storing one row per CDR3 protein. The data contain 200,000 to 250,000 distinct CDR3 sequences, over 12% of them singletons. Sequenced: memory (CD45RO+) T cells sorted from blood. The receptors come from a woman under 30 in good health.

This clonotype was recorded a few times. The chain is built from TRBV9 and TRBJ2-3; D not resolved. Germline lookup yields CDR1 SGDLS and CDR2 YYNGEE. Between the trimmed V and J ends, which lost 4 bases and 5 bases, there was a span of 11 bases. CDR3 length equals 13 residues. This chain's CDR3 is CASSSLQQDTQYF. The CDR3 coding sequence is TGTGCCAGCAGCTCCCTCCAGCAAGATACGCAGTATTTT.

Ten or more counts support this clonotype. V is TRBV30 and J is TRBJ2-1, with a possible D match to TRBD1 (6 bases). There are 15 residues in the CDR3. Trimming removed 6 bases at V and 7 bases at J, with 22 bases between. Germline loops: CDR1 GTSNPN, CDR2 SVGIG (reference sequence). This CDR3 reads CACQQGSRTGNEQFF. In DNA, the CDR3 is TGTGCCTGCCAACAGGGCTCCCGAACCGGGAATGAGCAGTTCTTC.

As to this clonotype: Mismatch with germline at one junction end may stem from a read error. The V call is TRBV5-1, the J call TRBJ2-7, with D hard to call. CDR3 length: 13 amino acids. Germline V CDR1 and CDR2: SGHRS, YFSETQ. DNA for the CDR3: TGCGCCAGCAGCTTGGAGGGCCGACCTCCGAAACAATTC. Its protein is CASSLEGRPPKQF.

CDR3 in amino acids: CSARRQSSTDTQYF. The CDR3 DNA reads as TGCAGTGCTAGAAGACAGTCCAGCACAGATACGCAGTATTTT. The chain joins TRBV20-1 to TRBJ2-3, with D possibly matching TRBD1 (5 bases). This CDR3 spans 14 amino acids. Germline values: CDR1 DFQATT, CDR2 SNEGSKA (reference sequence). V was cut by 2 bases and J by 0 bases, with 9 bases left in between.

Ten or more counts support this clonotype. The gene calls are TRBV12-3 or TRBV12-4 and TRBJ2-5; 11 bases are a match to TRBD2. V lost 6 bases, J lost 4 bases, and 10 bases stayed unmatched. The CDR3 extends over 16 amino acids. The CDR3 region has the DNA TGTGCCAGCAGCACTAATAGCGGGGGGGCCGGAGAGACCCAGTACTTC. Its protein is CASSTNSGGAGETQYF.

The sample holds a few counts of this clonotype. This chain joins TRBV5-1 and TRBJ2-7; D is ambiguous. The CDR3 consists of 16 residues. Germline CDR1 SGHRS, CDR2 YFSETQ. The ends were cut back, 0 bases at V and 0 bases at J, with 13 bases in the middle. CDR3 sequence (DNA): TGCGCCAGCAGCTTGGATCCCCCATGGGGCTCCTACGAGCAGTACTTC. This gives the protein CASSLDPPWGSYEQYF.

This clonotype occurred many times. The rearrangement uses TRBV20-1 and TRBJ1-4; no reliable D call. CDR3 length: 15 amino acids. The germline CDR1 and CDR2 sequences are DFQATT and SNEGSKA (reference sequence). V lost 0 bases and J 4 bases, leaving 12 bases between the germline ends. The CDR3 DNA reads TGCAGTGCTAGAGATGCTCGAGGGTTTAATGAAAAACTGTTTTTT. Translated: CSARDARGFNEKLFF.

The chain has TRBV30 and TRBJ1-5; unclear D gene. Trimming removed 3 bases from V and 2 bases from J, with 8 bases in between. Germline V gene lookup returns CDR1 GTSNPN and CDR2 SVGIG (reference sequence). This CDR3 has 13 amino acids. In DNA, the CDR3 is TGTGCCTGGAGCGGTAGTGGCAATCAGCCCCAGCATTTT. Its protein is CAWSGSGNQPQHF.

This clonotype showed up just a few times. The chain combines TRBV7-2 with TRBJ2-7; 13 nucleotides match TRBD2. The CDR3 loop spans 13 amino acids. Germline V gene data show CDR1 as SGHTA and CDR2 as FQGNSA. J was trimmed by 6 bases and V by 4 bases; bases with no gene match: 0. The CDR3 sequence is CASSWTSGSEQYF. The CDR3, as DNA: TGTGCCAGCAGCTGGACTAGCGGGAGCGAGCAGTACTTC.

This clonotype has only a few counts. The rearrangement uses TRBV12-3 or TRBV12-4 and TRBJ2-1; D may be TRBD1 (6 bases). V lost 5 bases and J lost 0, with 17 bases in between. The CDR3 loop spans 17 amino acids. CDR3 coding DNA: TGTGCCAGCAGTCCAGGGACACTCACATCCTCCTACAATGAGCAGTTCTTC. Translation: CASSPGTLTSSYNEQFF.

This sequence joins TRBV12-3 or TRBV12-4 and TRBJ2-1; D possibly corresponds to TRBD1 (5 bases). This CDR3 spans 15 amino acids. V was cut by 1 base and J by 9 bases, with 16 bases left in between. The CDR3 protein is CASSLGQGRMGEQFF. CDR3 sequence (DNA): TGTGCCAGCAGTTTAGGGCAGGGTAGGATGGGTGAGCAGTTCTTC.